Following are 24 T cell receptor beta chains from one sample sequenced in a study of cytomegalovirus exposure and HLA in healthy donors. The repertoire was sequenced with immunoSEQ multiplex PCR; TCRdb's copy has only in-frame clones and lacks some. This table holds tens of thousands of clones, about 97% found once. Sample: PBMCs. These receptors came from a woman aged 18-29 years in good health and CMV-seropositive.

The genes are TRBV4-1 and TRBJ2-1, with TRBD2 identical over 11 bases. With 1 base clipped from V and 8 bases from J, the junction kept 7 bases outside the gene matches. From germline, CDR1 is MGHRA and CDR2 YSYEKL. The CDR3 loop spans 16 amino acids. The CDR3 sequence: CASSQVTSGSLDEQFF. The CDR3 DNA reads as TGCGCCAGCAGCCAAGTCACTAGCGGGAGTCTCGATGAGCAGTTCTTC.

This clone was seen once. V is TRBV11-3 and J is TRBJ2-7; 8 nucleotides agree with TRBD2. Trimming took 3 bases from V and 5 from J; bases not matched to a gene: 9. Germline lookup yields CDR1 SGHNT and CDR2 YENEEA. CDR3 length equals 15 residues. This CDR3 reads CASSFGPAGADEQYF. Written as DNA, the CDR3 is TGTGCCAGCAGCTTTGGCCCAGCGGGAGCTGACGAGCAGTACTTC.

V gene TRBV11-2 combines with J gene TRBJ1-1, with D uncertain. The CDR3 totals 13 residues. Germline loops: CDR1 SGHAT, CDR2 FQNNGV. V lost 1 base, J lost 7 bases, and 10 bases lay in between. The CDR3 loop reads CASSLARAGEAFF. CDR3 nucleotides: TGTGCCAGCAGCTTAGCTCGGGCGGGTGAAGCTTTCTTT.

V gene TRBV28 combines with J gene TRBJ2-5, with D maybe TRBD2 (5 bases). The CDR3 runs to 14 residues. CDR1 and CDR2 from the germline V gene are MDHEN and SYDVKM. V was clipped by 1 base and J by 5 bases, with 11 bases between them. CDR3 DNA: TGTGCCAGCAGTTTATTCGGGGATGGGGAGACCCAGTACTTC. Residues: CASSLFGDGETQYF.

This chain links TRBV28 with TRBJ2-5, with TRBD2 matching over 10 bases. The junction had 10 bases not matched to a gene; V was cut back by 7 bases and J by 5 bases. Germline V CDR1 and CDR2: MDHEN, SYDVKM. CDR3 size: 15 residues. The CDR3 nucleotides read TGTGCCAGCAAGAAGCCTAGCGGGAGTGAGGAGACCCAGTACTTC. Its protein product is CASKKPSGSEETQYF.

The J gene is TRBJ2-3, the V gene TRBV13; 10 bases are shared with TRBD2. Trimming at V came to 5 bases and at J to 0 bases, leaving 2 bases not matched to a gene. Germline V gene lookup returns CDR1 PRHDT and CDR2 FYEKMQ (reference sequence). The CDR3 is made up of 15 amino acids. CDR3 loop: CASSQTSGSTDTQYF. For the CDR3, the DNA is TGTGCCAGCAGCCAGACTAGCGGGAGCACAGATACGCAGTATTTT.

The CDR3 DNA reads TGTGCCAGCAGCCCCAGGACAGGACCGAACACCGGGGAGCTGTTTTTT. Protein sequence: CASSPRTGPNTGELFF. The chain recombines TRBV7-9 with TRBJ2-2, with 7 bases that match TRBD1. CDR3 length: 16 amino acids. Germline assignment: CDR1 SEHNR and CDR2 FQNEAQ (reference sequence). J was trimmed by 0 bases and V by 5 bases; bases with no gene match: 6.

The chain couples TRBV30 to TRBJ2-5; TRBD2 matches 12 bases. V shed 3 bases, J shed 5 bases, and the junction held 7 bases outside the gene matches. There are 15 residues in the CDR3. The germline CDR1 and CDR2 sequences are GTSNPN and SVGIG (reference sequence). The CDR3 DNA sequence: TGTGCCTGGAGACGACTAGCGGGAGTTGGCGAGACCCAGTACTTC. This codes for CAWRRLAGVGETQYF.

The chain carries TRBV9 and TRBJ1-1; 7 bases line up with TRBD1. Trimming removed 6 bases from V and 4 bases from J; junction bases left unmatched: 15. CDR1 is SGDLS, CDR2 YYNGEE, per germline. CDR3 length: 16 amino acids. The CDR3 region is CASTPNKGTAPTEAFF. In DNA, the CDR3 is TGTGCCAGCACCCCCAACAAGGGGACAGCACCCACTGAAGCTTTCTTT.

The gene calls are TRBV5-5 and TRBJ2-3, with D perhaps matching TRBD2 (5 bases). The CDR3 is made up of 14 amino acids. V dropped 0 bases and J dropped 3 bases, with 8 bases sitting between them. Germline-derived CDR1 and CDR2 are SGHKS and YYEKEE (reference sequence). The CDR3, as DNA: TGTGCCAGCAGCTTGGATGGGGAGACAGATACGCAGTATTTT. Its translation is CASSLDGETDTQYF.

This chain connects TRBV19 to TRBJ1-1; D unresolved. The CDR3 contains 16 residues. V lost 3 bases and J lost 3, with 17 bases in between. Per the germline V gene, CDR1 is LNHDA and CDR2 is SQIVND (reference sequence). The CDR3 loop is CASSIGDPHKDTEAFF. DNA of the CDR3: TGTGCCAGTAGTATCGGGGATCCACATAAGGACACTGAAGCTTTCTTT. Full variable domain (remainder filled in from reference TRBV19 and TRBJ1-1): DGGITQSPKYLFRKEGQNVTLSCEQNLNHDAMYWYRQDPGQGLRLIYYSQIVNDFQKGDIAEGYSVSREKKESFPLTVTSAQKNPTAFYLCASSIGDPHKDTEAFFGQGTRLTVV.

The chain links TRBV6-1 to TRBJ2-4; 7 bases align to TRBD1. The CDR3 covers 19 residues. Trimming at V came to 2 bases and at J to 2 bases, leaving 15 bases not matched to a gene. Germline V gives CDR1 MNHNS, CDR2 SASEGT. Here the CDR3 DNA reads TGTGCCAGCAGTGAAAGGGGGTGGGGGACAGAGCTTTCCAAAAACATTCAGTACTTC. It specifies CASSERGWGTELSKNIQYF.

This clone was recorded once. This sequence joins TRBV19 and TRBJ2-7; a possible D gene is TRBD2 (6 bases). Germline loops: CDR1 LNHDA, CDR2 SQIVND (reference sequence). The CDR3 runs to 15 residues. V was pared by 4 bases and J by 1 base, with 14 bases between. The CDR3 here is CASSTFKEGSYEQYF. CDR3 DNA sequence: TGTGCCAGTAGTACGTTTAAGGAGGGATCCTACGAGCAGTACTTC.

The genes are TRBV18 and TRBJ2-2; TRBD1 matches 8 bases. The CDR3 has 16 residues. J lost 7 bases, V lost 6 bases, and 13 bases had no gene match. Germline assignment: CDR1 KGHSH and CDR2 LQKENI. The CDR3 DNA reads as TGTGCCAGCTCCAAAACAGGGGGTCGCACCGGCGGGGAGCTGTTTTTT. As protein: CASSKTGGRTGGELFF.

J is TRBJ1-1 and V is TRBV10-1; tentatively, D is TRBD1 (5 bases). There are 16 residues in the CDR3. From germline, CDR1 is WNHNN and CDR2 SYGVQD (reference sequence). Trimming shortened V by 9 bases and J by 0 bases, and 20 bases separated the two germline ends. CDR3 DNA sequence: TGCGCCAGGACGGGGGGGGAACCCCTTATGAACACTGAAGCTTTCTTT. It codes for CARTGGEPLMNTEAFF.

The chain couples TRBV9 to TRBJ2-3; D gene unclear. CDR3 size: 13 residues. Germline V gene lookup returns CDR1 SGDLS and CDR2 YYNGEE. Trimming cost V 3 bases and J 5 bases, with 10 bases left between them. The CDR3 DNA is TGTGCCAGCAGCGGTAGTGGTGTAGATACGCAGTATTTT. It translates to CASSGSGVDTQYF.

The chain links TRBV28 to TRBJ1-2; 10 bases are shared with TRBD1. The ends lost 6 bases at V and 3 bases at J; junction bases unmatched: 16. CDR3 length equals 18 residues. CDR1 is MDHEN and CDR2 is SYDVKM in the germline V gene. CDR3 nucleotide sequence: TGTGCCAGCAGACGAATCGGCACCGGGACAGGGGAATACTATGGCTACACCTTC. Translated: CASRRIGTGTGEYYGYTF.

The chain is built from TRBV7-3 and TRBJ2-2; 12 nucleotides agree with TRBD2. This CDR3 spans 19 amino acids. Looked up from germline, CDR1 is SGHTA and CDR2 is FQGTGA. V was clipped by 4 bases and J by 5 bases; unmatched bases: 14. The CDR3: CASSSLISSGRASTGELFF. CDR3 nucleotides: TGTGCCAGCAGCTCTCTAATCTCTAGCGGGAGGGCGAGTACCGGGGAGCTGTTTTTT.

V and J are TRBV5-5 and TRBJ1-5; TRBD1 matches at 9 bases. Unmatched junction bases numbered 9, after V lost 2 bases and J lost 6 bases. Germline lookup yields CDR1 SGHKS and CDR2 YYEKEE (reference sequence). The CDR3 runs to 16 residues. The CDR3 here is CASSLKGQGLSQPQHF. The DNA for the CDR3 is TGTGCCAGCAGCTTAAAGGGACAGGGTCTGAGTCAGCCCCAGCATTTT.

This clone was detected once. The J gene is TRBJ2-1, the V gene TRBV7-2; 8 bases are a match to TRBD2. The CDR3 consists of 16 residues. Trimming removed 1 base from V and 6 bases from J; junction bases left unmatched: 8. Germline V lookup: CDR1 SGHTA, CDR2 FQGNSA. The CDR3 loop reads CASSLVPGGSVNEQFF. CDR3 nucleotides: TGTGCCAGCAGCTTAGTGCCGGGGGGGTCCGTCAATGAGCAGTTCTTC.

The chain has TRBV29-1 and TRBJ2-5; 8 bases line up with TRBD2. CDR3 length: 12 residues. Trimming cost V 7 bases and J 5 bases; bases outside gene matches: 6. The germline V gene encodes CDR1 SQVTM and CDR2 ANQGSEA. CDR3: CSAGGGAETQYF. CDR3 DNA: TGCAGCGCCGGGGGGGGCGCGGAGACCCAGTACTTC.

CDR3: CASSFTGQGDTEAFF. In DNA, the CDR3 is TGTGCCAGCAGCTTCACGGGACAGGGAGACACTGAAGCTTTCTTT. The chain carries TRBV9 and TRBJ1-1; 9 nucleotides match TRBD1. V lost 4 bases and J lost 3; bases outside the gene matches: 7. The CDR3 spans 15 residues. The germline V gene has CDR1 SGDLS and CDR2 YYNGEE.

This sequence joins TRBV7-3 and TRBJ2-7; 9 bases are shared with TRBD2. J gave up 6 bases and V 2 bases, and 8 bases lay outside the gene matches. CDR1 and CDR2 from the germline V gene are SGHTA and FQGTGA. CDR3 size: 15 residues. CDR3 amino acids: CASSLLAGGLSEQYF. Here the CDR3 DNA reads TGTGCCAGCAGCTTATTGGCGGGAGGGCTTTCCGAGCAGTACTTC.

The chain recombines TRBV6-1 with TRBJ2-1; maybe TRBD2 (6 bases). Trimming left V 3 bases short and J 14 bases short, with 20 bases between. Germline lookup yields CDR1 MNHNS and CDR2 SASEGT. This CDR3 comprises 14 residues. The CDR3 spells CASSEGPRTIVEFF. In nucleotides, the CDR3 is TGTGCCAGCAGTGAGGGTCCAAGGACTATCGTGGAGTTCTTC.